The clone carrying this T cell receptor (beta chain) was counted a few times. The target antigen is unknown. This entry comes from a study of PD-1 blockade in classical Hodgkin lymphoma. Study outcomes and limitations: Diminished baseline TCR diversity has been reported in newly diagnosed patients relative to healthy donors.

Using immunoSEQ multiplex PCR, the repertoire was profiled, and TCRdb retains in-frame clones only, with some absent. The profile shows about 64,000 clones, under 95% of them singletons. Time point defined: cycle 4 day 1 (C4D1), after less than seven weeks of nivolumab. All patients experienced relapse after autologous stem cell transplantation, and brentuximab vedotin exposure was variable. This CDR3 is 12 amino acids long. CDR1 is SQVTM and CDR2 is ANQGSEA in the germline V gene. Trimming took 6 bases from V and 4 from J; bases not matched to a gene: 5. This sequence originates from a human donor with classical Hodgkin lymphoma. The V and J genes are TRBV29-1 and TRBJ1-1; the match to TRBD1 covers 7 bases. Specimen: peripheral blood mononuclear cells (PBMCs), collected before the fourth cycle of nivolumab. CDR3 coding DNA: TGCAGCGTACAGGGGTCTACCACTGAAGCTTTCTTT. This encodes CSVQGSTTEAFF.